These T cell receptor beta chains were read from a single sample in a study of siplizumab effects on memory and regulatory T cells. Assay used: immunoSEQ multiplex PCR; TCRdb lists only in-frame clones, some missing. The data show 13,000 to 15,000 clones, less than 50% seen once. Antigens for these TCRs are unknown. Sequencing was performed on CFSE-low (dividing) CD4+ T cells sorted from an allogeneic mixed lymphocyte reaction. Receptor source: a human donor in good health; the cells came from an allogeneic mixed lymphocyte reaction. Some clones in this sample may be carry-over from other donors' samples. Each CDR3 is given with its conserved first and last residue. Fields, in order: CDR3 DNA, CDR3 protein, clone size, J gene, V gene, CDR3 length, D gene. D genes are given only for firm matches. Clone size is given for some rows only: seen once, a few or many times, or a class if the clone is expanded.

TGTGCCAGCAGTCGGACAGGGGGCTTCACTGAAGCTTTCTTT | CASSRTGGFTEAFF | . | TRBJ1-1 | TRBV6-1 | 14 | TRBD1
TGTGCCAGCAGATTAGCGGGAGCGACAGATACGCAGTATTTT | CASRLAGATDTQYF | once | TRBJ2-3 | TRBV14 | 14 | TRBD2
TGTGCCAGCAGTTTATTGACAGGGAGCGTCGATACGCAGTATTTT | CASSLLTGSVDTQYF | . | TRBJ2-3 | TRBV27 | 15 | TRBD1
TGTGCCACCAGCAGAGGGGGACTAGCGGGAGTTATAGGTAATGAGCAGTTCTTC | CATSRGGLAGVIGNEQFF | few | TRBJ2-1 | TRBV15 | 18 | TRBD2
TGTGCCAGCAGTCCTAGCGGGAGTAGATACGAGCAGTACTTC | CASSPSGSRYEQYF | . | TRBJ2-7 | TRBV6-6 | 14 | TRBD2
TGTGCCAGCAGTCGATCCACAACAGGGGAAGCTTTCTTT | CASSRSTTGEAFF | . | TRBJ1-1 | TRBV6-5 | 13 | .
TGTGCCACCAGCAGATCAGACAGGAGGGAAGGCTATGGCTACACCTTC | CATSRSDRREGYGYTF | . | TRBJ1-2 | TRBV15 | 16 | .
TGTGCCAGTATCGGGCAGGTGGAATACTACGAGCAGTACTTC | CASIGQVEYYEQYF | . | TRBJ2-7 | TRBV19 | 14 | .
TGTGCCAGCAGCGGGTGGATGAACACTGAAGCTTTCTTT | CASSGWMNTEAFF | medium-sized | TRBJ1-1 | TRBV14 | 13 | .
TGTGCCAGCTCACCAAGGAGTGGGACAGGGCGGCCAGGGTACTATGGCTACACCTTC | CASSPRSGTGRPGYYGYTF | . | TRBJ1-2 | TRBV18 | 19 | TRBD1
TGTGCCAGCTCACCACGGGCAGCCTACGAGCAGTACTTC | CASSPRAAYEQYF | . | TRBJ2-7 | TRBV18 | 13 | .
TGTGCCAGCAGCTTAGAGGTGATCACCGGGGAGCTGTTTTTT | CASSLEVITGELFF | . | TRBJ2-2 | TRBV7-9 | 14 | .
TGTGCCAGCAGAGGGGGCCAGGTTCAGCCCCAGCATTTT | CASRGGQVQPQHF | . | TRBJ1-5 | TRBV2 | 13 | TRBD1
TGCGCCAGCACCTTAGGACAGGGACGCTATGGCTACACCTTC | CASTLGQGRYGYTF | . | TRBJ1-2 | TRBV5-1 | 14 | TRBD1
TGTGCCAGCTCACCTGCCCCGCCAGGGGTTAATGAAAAACTGTTTTTT | CASSPAPPGVNEKLFF | . | TRBJ1-4 | TRBV18 | 16 | .
TGTGCCAGCAGCAGGGCGCAGACAATGACAACCCCACGGGACTTC | CASSRAQTMTTPRDF | . | TRBJ2-7 | TRBV7-2 | 15 | .
TGTGCCAGCAGCGAGGGGGTTTGGGACTATGGCTACACCTTC | CASSEGVWDYGYTF | . | TRBJ1-2 | TRBV9 | 14 | .